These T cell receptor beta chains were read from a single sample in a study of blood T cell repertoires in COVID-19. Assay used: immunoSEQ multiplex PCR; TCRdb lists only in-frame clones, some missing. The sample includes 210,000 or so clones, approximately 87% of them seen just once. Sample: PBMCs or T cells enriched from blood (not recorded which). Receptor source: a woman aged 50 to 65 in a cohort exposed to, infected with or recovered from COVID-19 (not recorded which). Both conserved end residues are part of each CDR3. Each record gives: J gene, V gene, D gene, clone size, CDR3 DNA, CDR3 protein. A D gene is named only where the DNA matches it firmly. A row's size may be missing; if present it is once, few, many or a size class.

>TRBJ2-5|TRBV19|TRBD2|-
TGTGCCAGTAGCCAACCGGGACTAGCGCAAGAGACCCAGTACTTC
CASSQPGLAQETQYF
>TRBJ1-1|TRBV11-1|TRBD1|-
TGTGCCAGCAGCTTGAAGACAGGGGGATTCGCTGAAGCTTTCTTT
CASSLKTGGFAEAFF
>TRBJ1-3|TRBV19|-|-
TGTGCATGTTCCAGTAACTCCGGGTCAACCATATATTTT
CACSSNSGSTIYF
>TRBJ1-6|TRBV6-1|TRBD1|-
TGTGCCAGCAGTGAATTTTGGACAGGGGGTTCTAATTCACCCCTCCACTTT
CASSEFWTGGSNSPLHF
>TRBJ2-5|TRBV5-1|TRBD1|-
TGCGCCAGCAGCTTGGGGGACAGGGAGTACCAAGAGACCCAGTACTTC
CASSLGDREYQETQYF
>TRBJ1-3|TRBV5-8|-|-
TGTGCCAGCAGCTTGGCTAGCTCTGGAAACACCATATATTTT
CASSLASSGNTIYF
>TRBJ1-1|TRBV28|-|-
TGTGCCAGCAGTTCCCGGAGGGACACTGAAGCTTTCTTT
CASSSRRDTEAFF
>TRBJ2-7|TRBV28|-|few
TGTGCCAGCAGTCTTTTTAACGAGCAGTACTTC
CASSLFNEQYF
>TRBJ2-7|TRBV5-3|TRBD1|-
TGTGCCAGAAGCTTGGGAAGACAGGGGTCTCTTCGGCGAGAGCAGTACTTC
CARSLGRQGSLRREQYF
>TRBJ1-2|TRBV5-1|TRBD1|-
TGCGCCAGCACACCCCGATCGGGACAGCTAAACTATGGCTACACCTTC
CASTPRSGQLNYGYTF
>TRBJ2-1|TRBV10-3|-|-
TGTGCCATCAGAGCCGTGAAGGACTCTCCGAATGAGCAGTTCTTC
CAIRAVKDSPNEQFF
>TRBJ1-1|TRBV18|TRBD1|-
TGTGCCAGCTCACCAAACAGGGGCACTGAAGCTTTCTTT
CASSPNRGTEAFF
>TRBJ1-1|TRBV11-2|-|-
TGTGCCAGCAGCTTAGAACGTCGACAAGAAGCTTTCTTT
CASSLERRQEAFF
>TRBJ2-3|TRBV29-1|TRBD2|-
TGCAGCGTTGATGGGAGCGGGGGCATCGAGTTCCGCACAGATACGCAGTATTTT
CSVDGSGGIEFRTDTQYF
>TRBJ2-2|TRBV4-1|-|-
TGCGCCAGCAGCCAAGAGATCGGCGGGGTCAATACCGGGGAGCTGTTTTTT
CASSQEIGGVNTGELFF
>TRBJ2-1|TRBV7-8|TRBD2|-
TGTGCCAGCAGCTTAGTGAGTAGCGGGGGGGCGAGCTCCTACAATGAGCAGTTCTTC
CASSLVSSGGASSYNEQFF
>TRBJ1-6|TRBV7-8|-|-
TGTGCCAGCAGATTCGGGGGGGCCGTGAATTCACCCCTCCACTTT
CASRFGGAVNSPLHF
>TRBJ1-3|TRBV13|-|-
TGTGCCAGCAGCTACCTTAAGCGTATGGCTTCTGGAAACACCATATATTTT
CASSYLKRMASGNTIYF
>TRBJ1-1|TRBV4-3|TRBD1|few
TGCGCCAGCAGCCCCCAGGGGGTAATGAACACTGAAGCTTTCTTT
CASSPQGVMNTEAFF
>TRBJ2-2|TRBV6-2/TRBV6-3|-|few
TGTGCCAGCAGTTACTTTTTGTCTAAGCCGAACACCGGGGAGCTGTTTTTT
CASSYFLSKPNTGELFF
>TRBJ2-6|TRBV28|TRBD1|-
TGTGCCAGCAGTTCGCCGACTCAGGGGGCAAGCTCTGGGGCCAACGTCCTGACTTTC
CASSSPTQGASSGANVLTF
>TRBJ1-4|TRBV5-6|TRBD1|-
TGTGCAAGCAAGGCGGGACAGGGGTATGAAAAACTGTTTTTT
CASKAGQGYEKLFF
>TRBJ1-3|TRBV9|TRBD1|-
TGTGCCAGCAGCGTAGGGGACAGGGGTTCTGGAAACACCATATATTTT
CASSVGDRGSGNTIYF
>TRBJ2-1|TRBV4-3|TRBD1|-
TGCGCCAGCAGCCGAGGACAGGCCGATGAGCAGTTCTTC
CASSRGQADEQFF
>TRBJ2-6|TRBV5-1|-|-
TGCGCCAGCAGCTTCCAGGGCCCTGGGGCCAACGTCCTGACTTTC
CASSFQGPGANVLTF
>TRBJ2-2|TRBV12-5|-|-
TGTGCTAGTGGTCCCGGTAACACCGGGGAGCTGTTTTTT
CASGPGNTGELFF
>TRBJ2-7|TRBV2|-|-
TGTGCCAGCAGGGAAAGACAGGTACCTACTAACGAGCAGTACTTC
CASRERQVPTNEQYF
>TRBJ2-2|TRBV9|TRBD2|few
TGTGCCAGCAGCCTAGCGGGGGGATACACCGGGGAGCTGTTTTTT
CASSLAGGYTGELFF
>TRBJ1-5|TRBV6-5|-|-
TGTGCCAGCAGTTACTCCCGGGAGATTCAGCCCCAGCATTTT
CASSYSREIQPQHF
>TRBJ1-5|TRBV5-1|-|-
TGCGCCAGCAGCTTGGATCCAGGGGAGCATCAGCCCCAGCATTTT
CASSLDPGEHQPQHF
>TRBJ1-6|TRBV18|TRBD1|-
TGTGCCAGCTCACCCGTCGGGACAGATCCCCAAATTTGGCCCCTCCACTTT
CASSPVGTDPQIWPLHF
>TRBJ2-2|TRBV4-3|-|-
TGCGCCAGCAGCCAAGAATTATTGAGGCAGCTCTTCACCGGGGAGCTGTTTTTT
CASSQELLRQLFTGELFF
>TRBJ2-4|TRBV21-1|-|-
TGTGCCAGCAGCAAAGACCGGGGGGGGTCCCCTCGGGCAGCAGAGGCCAAAAACATTCAGTACTTC
CASSKDRGGSPRAAEAKNIQYF
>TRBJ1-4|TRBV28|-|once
TGTGCCAGCAGTTTACAGGTCCTTAATGAAAAACTGTTTTTT
CASSLQVLNEKLFF
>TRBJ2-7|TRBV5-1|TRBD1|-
TGCGCCAGCAGCCACGACAGGGGAGACTTTACCTACGAGCAGTACTTC
CASSHDRGDFTYEQYF
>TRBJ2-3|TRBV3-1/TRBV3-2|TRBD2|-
TGTGCCAGCAGCCCCCGGACTAGCGGGGGGCCGAGCACAGATACGCAGTATTTT
CASSPRTSGGPSTDTQYF
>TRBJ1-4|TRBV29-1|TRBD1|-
TGCAGCGTGATCCGGGACAGGGGGACAAATGAAAAACTGTTTTTT
CSVIRDRGTNEKLFF
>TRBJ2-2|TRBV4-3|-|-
TGCGCCAGCAGCCTCCTCGGGGGTACCGGGGAGCTGTTTTTT
CASSLLGGTGELFF
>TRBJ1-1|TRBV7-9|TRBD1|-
TGTGCCAGCAGCTTAGCGGACAGGGGGAACACTGAAGCTTTCTTT
CASSLADRGNTEAFF
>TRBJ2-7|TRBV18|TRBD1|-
TGTGCCAGCTCACCACGACAGGGGGACCTCAGCGAGCAGTACTTC
CASSPRQGDLSEQYF
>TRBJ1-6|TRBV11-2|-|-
TGTGCCAGCAGCTTAGAGGGGGGTTTTGGTAATTCACCCCTCCACTTT
CASSLEGGFGNSPLHF
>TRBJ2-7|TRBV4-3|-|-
TGCGCCAGCAGCGTAAACACAGCCTACGAGCAGTACTTC
CASSVNTAYEQYF